This T cell receptor (beta chain) was recorded in a study of cytomegalovirus exposure and HLA in healthy donors. The PCR used 60 Vbeta and 13 Jbeta primers. The repertoire was sequenced with immunoSEQ multiplex PCR; TCRdb's copy has only in-frame clones and lacks some. This table has about 87,000 clones, around 68% appearing once. The sequenced sample was PBMCs. This TCR was recovered from a young man in good health and CMV-seropositive.

In nucleotides, the CDR3 is TGTGCCAGCTCACGGGAGACGGACACTGAAGCTTTCTTT. This sequence encodes CASSRETDTEAFF. The chain combines TRBV18 with TRBJ1-1, with D hard to call. The V gene's germline CDR1 is KGHSH and CDR2 LQKENI. V was clipped by 4 bases and J by 3 bases, with 9 bases between them. The CDR3 contains 13 residues. The full variable domain, completed using reference TRBV18 and TRBJ1-1, is NAGVMQNPRHLVRRRGQEARLRCSPMKGHSHVYWYRQLPEEGLKFMVYLQKENIIDESGMPKERFSAEFPKEGPSILRIQQVVRGDSAAYFCASSRETDTEAFFGQGTRLTVV.